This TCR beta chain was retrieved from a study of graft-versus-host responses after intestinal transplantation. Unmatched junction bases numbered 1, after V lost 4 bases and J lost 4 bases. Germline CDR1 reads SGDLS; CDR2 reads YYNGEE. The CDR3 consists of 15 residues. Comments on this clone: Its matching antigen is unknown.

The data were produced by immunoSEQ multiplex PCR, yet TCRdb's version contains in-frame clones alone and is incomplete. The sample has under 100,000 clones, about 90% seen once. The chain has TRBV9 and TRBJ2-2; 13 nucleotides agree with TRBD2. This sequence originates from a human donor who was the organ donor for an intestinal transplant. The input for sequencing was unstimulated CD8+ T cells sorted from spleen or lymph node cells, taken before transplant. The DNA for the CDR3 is TGTGCCAGCAGCACTAGCGGGGGGGTCACCGGGGAGCTGTTTTTT. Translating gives CASSTSGGVTGELFF.